A single sample gave rise to the 9 T cell receptor beta chains below, sequenced in a study of control samples from healthy donors and cancer patients. Profiled with immunoSEQ multiplex PCR; TCRdb holds only in-frame clones, not every one. The table lists tens of thousands of clones, more than 85% of them singletons, with 1.3% in the top ten. Sequencing was performed on blood. Receptors were obtained from a woman between 50 and 59 years old in good health.

This chain links TRBV6-6 with TRBJ2-5, with D uncertain. The germline V and J ends were trimmed by 7 bases and 0 bases, with 12 bases remaining between them. CDR1 is MNHNY, CDR2 SVGAGI, per germline (reference sequence). The CDR3 runs 14 residues. For the CDR3, the DNA is TGTGCCAGCACCGGGCAGGCGTACCAAGAGACCCAGTACTTC. As protein: CASTGQAYQETQYF.

This clone was observed a handful of times. This chain links TRBV7-9 with TRBJ2-2, with D unresolved. The CDR3 runs to 8 residues. Germline CDR1 is SEHNR and CDR2 is FQNEAQ (reference sequence). V dropped 9 bases and J dropped 10 bases, with 3 bases sitting between them. This CDR3 is CARQELFF. CDR3 DNA sequence: TGTGCCAGGCAGGAGCTGTTTTTT. The complete variable domain, with remaining parts taken from reference TRBV7-9 and TRBJ2-2, reads DTGVSQNPRHKITKRGQNVTFRCDPISEHNRLYWYRQTLGQGPEFLTYFQNEAQLEKSRLLSDRFSAERPKGSFSTLEIQRTEQGDSAMYLCARQELFFGEGSRLTVL.

This sequence joins TRBV4-1 and TRBJ2-7, with 11 bases fitting TRBD1. Germline lookup yields CDR1 MGHRA and CDR2 YSYEKL. The CDR3 length is 16 residues. V was pared by 0 bases and J by 7 bases, with 8 bases of the junction left unmatched. This chain's CDR3 is CASSQDGGTGGREQYF. In DNA, the CDR3 is TGCGCCAGCAGCCAAGATGGTGGGACAGGGGGGAGAGAGCAGTACTTC.

The rearrangement links TRBV28 to TRBJ2-5; D remains unclear. CDR1 and CDR2 (germline): MDHEN, SYDVKM. Trimming shortened V by 7 bases and J by 1 base, and 10 bases separated the two germline ends. CDR3 size: 13 residues. The CDR3: CASIRAGQETQYF. DNA of the CDR3: TGTGCCAGCATACGCGCAGGCCAAGAGACCCAGTACTTC.

The V call is TRBV3-1 (or the pseudogene TRBV3-2), the J call TRBJ2-7; D gene uncertain. Looked up from germline, CDR1 is LGHDT and CDR2 is YNNKEL (reference sequence). This CDR3 is built from 16 residues. Trimming pared 1 base from V and 2 bases from J, leaving 15 bases between. CDR3 residues: CASSQAIFGPAYEQYF. The DNA for the CDR3 is TGTGCCAGCAGCCAAGCTATCTTCGGTCCGGCCTACGAGCAGTACTTC.

This clone has only one observation. J is TRBJ2-1 and V is TRBV7-9; D gene uncertain. This CDR3 contains 13 residues. Germline CDR1 and CDR2: SEHNR and FQNEAQ (reference sequence). V was clipped by 5 bases and J by 8 bases, with 13 bases between them. The CDR3 is CASSPTPGDEQFF. The DNA of the CDR3 is TGTGCCAGCAGCCCGACCCCCGGCGATGAGCAGTTCTTC.

The count of this clone is one. CDR3 DNA: TGTGCCATCAGAGGACAGGGGGGAGAGACCCAGTACTTC. Protein sequence: CAIRGQGGETQYF. The V and J genes are TRBV10-3 and TRBJ2-5; 10 nucleotides line up with TRBD1. CDR1 is ENHRY, CDR2 SYGVKD, per germline. The CDR3 totals 13 residues. V lost 6 bases, J lost 4 bases, and 2 bases stayed unmatched.

This chain uses TRBV12-5 with TRBJ1-5; perhaps TRBD1 as D (6 bases). Trimming took 1 base from V and 5 from J, leaving 18 bases between them. Germline V lookup: CDR1 LGHNT, CDR2 FRNRAP. There are 17 residues in the CDR3. The CDR3 nucleotides read TGTGCTAGTGGTTTGGCTCCAAGGGGGGGTTGGGATCAGCCCCAGCATTTT. This translates into CASGLAPRGGWDQPQHF.

DNA for the CDR3: TGTGCCAGCAGCTCCTATCTAGGTCCCTACGAGCAGTACTTC. Amino acids: CASSSYLGPYEQYF. The rearrangement links TRBV7-3 to TRBJ2-7; no firm D call. Germline V gives CDR1 SGHTA, CDR2 FQGTGA. The CDR3 has 14 residues. Trimming took 4 bases from V and 2 from J, leaving 12 bases between them.